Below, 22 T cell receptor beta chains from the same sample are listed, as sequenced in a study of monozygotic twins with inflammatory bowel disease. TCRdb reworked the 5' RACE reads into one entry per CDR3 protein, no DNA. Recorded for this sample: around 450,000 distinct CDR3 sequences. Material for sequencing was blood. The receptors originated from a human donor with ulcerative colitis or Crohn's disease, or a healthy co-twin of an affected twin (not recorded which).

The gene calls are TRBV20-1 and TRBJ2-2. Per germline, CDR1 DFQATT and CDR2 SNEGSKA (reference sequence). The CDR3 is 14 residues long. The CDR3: CSAHPDPNTGELFF.

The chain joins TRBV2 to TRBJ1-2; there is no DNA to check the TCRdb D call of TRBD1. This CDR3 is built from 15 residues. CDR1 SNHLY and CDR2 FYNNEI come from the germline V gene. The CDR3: CASSDSPGRSYGYTF.

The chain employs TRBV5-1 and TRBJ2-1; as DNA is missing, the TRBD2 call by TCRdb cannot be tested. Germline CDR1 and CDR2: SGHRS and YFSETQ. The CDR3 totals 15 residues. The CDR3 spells CASRIAGVPYNEQFF.

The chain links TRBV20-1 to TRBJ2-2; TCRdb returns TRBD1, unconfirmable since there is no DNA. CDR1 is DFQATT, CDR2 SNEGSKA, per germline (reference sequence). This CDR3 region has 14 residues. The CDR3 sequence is CSAGGGQTTGELFF.

The CDR3 reads CASSQALQGTEQFF. This chain links TRBV7-9 with TRBJ2-1; lacking DNA, the TRBD1 call made by TCRdb goes unchecked. The CDR3 has 14 amino acids. CDR1 SEHNR and CDR2 FQNEAQ come from the germline V gene (reference sequence).

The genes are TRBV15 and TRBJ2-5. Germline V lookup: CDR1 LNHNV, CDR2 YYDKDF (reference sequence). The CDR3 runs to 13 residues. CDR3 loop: CATSRGDAETQYF.

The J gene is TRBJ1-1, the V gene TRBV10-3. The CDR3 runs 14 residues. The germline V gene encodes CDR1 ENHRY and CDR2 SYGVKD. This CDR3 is CAISEAGMNTEAFF.

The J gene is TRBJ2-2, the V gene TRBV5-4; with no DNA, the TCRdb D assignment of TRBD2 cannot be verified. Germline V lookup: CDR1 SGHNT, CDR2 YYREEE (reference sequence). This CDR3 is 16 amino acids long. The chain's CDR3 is CASSLSSSGPTGELFF.

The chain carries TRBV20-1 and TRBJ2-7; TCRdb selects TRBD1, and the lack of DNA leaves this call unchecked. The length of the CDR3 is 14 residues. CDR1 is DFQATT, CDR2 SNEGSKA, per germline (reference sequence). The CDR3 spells CSATPQGRGYEQYF.

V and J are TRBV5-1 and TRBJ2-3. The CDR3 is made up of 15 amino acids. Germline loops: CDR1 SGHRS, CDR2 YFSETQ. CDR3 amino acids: CASSLGSHDTDTQYF.

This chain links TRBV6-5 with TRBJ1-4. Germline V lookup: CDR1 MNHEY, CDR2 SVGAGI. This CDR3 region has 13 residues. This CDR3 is CASRSGYNEKLFF.

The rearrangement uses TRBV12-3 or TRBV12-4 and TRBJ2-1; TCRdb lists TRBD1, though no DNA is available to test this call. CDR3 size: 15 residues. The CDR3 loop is CASSFRQGDYNEQFF.

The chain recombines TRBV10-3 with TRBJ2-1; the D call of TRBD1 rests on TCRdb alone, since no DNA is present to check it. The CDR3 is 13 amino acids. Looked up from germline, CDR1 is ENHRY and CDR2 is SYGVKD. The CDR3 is CAISRQGGDEQFF.

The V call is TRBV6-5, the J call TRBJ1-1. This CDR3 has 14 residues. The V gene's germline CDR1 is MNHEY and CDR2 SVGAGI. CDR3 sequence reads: CASSYRGLNTEAFF.

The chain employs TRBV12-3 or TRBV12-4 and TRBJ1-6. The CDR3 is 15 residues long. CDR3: CASSTRDPLYSPLHF.

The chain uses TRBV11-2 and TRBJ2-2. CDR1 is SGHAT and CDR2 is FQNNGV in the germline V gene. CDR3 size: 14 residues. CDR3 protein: CASSIITGTGELFF.

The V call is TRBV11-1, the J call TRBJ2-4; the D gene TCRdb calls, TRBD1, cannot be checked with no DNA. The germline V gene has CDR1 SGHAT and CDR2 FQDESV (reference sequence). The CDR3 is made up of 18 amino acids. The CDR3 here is CASSLRDRGHDGKNIQYF.

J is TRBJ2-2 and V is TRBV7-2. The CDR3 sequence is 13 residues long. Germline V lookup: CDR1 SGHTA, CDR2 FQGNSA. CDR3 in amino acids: CASTARETGELFF.

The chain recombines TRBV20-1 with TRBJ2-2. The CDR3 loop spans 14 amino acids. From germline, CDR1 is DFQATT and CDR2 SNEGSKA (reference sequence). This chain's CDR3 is CSARGDINTGELFF.

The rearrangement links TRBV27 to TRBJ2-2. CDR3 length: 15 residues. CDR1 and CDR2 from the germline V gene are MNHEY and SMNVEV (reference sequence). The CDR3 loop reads CASSLFRPITGELFF.

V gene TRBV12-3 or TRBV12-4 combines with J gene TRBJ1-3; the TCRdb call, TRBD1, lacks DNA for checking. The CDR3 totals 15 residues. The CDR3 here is CASTRGGDYGNTIYF.

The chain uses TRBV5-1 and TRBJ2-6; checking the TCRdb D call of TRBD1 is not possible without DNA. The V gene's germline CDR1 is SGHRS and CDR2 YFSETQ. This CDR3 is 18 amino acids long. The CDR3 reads CASSLEGTGAFGANVLTF.